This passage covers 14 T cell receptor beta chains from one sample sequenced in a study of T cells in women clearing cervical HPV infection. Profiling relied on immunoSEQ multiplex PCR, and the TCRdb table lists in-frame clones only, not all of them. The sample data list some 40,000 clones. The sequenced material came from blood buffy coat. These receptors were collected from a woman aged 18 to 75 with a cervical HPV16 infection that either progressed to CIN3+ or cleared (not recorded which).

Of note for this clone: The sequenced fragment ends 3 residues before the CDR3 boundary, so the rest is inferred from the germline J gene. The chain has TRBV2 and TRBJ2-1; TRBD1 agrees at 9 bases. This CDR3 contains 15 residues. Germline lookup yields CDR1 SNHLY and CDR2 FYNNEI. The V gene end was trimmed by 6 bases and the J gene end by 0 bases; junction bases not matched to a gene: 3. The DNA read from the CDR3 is TGTGCCAGCAGAGCGGGACAGGGCTCCTACAATGAG. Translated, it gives CASRAGQGSYNE. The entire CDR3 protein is CASRAGQGSYNEQFF.

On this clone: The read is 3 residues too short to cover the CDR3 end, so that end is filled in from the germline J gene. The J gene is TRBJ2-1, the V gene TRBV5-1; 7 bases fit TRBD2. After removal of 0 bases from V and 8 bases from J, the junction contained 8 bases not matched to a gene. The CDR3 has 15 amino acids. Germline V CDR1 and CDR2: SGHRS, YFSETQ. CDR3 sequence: CASSLGTRRFDEQFF. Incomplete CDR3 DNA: TGCGCCAGCAGCTTGGGGACTAGGAGGTTTGATGAG.

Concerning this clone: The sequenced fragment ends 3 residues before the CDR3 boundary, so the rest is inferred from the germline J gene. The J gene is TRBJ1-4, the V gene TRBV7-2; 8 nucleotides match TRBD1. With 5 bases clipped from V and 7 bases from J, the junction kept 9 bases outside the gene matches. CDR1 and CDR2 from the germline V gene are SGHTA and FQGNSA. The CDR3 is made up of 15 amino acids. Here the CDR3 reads CASSLRTGLGEKLFF. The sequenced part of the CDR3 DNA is TGTGCCAGCAGCCTCCGGACAGGGCTAGGTGAAAAA.

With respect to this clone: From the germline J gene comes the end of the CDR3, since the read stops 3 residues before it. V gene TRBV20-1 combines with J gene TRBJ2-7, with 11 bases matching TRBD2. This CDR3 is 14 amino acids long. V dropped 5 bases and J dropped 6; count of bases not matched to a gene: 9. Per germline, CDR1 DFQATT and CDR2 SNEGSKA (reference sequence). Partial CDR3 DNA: TGCAGTGCTCACAAGACTAGCGGGATATCCGAG. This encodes CSAHKTSGISE. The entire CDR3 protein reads CSAHKTSGISEQYF.

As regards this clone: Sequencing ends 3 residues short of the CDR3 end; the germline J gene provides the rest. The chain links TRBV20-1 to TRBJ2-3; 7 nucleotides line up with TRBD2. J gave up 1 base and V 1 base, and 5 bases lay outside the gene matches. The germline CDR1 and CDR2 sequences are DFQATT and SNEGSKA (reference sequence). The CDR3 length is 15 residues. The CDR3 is CSARVASGGTDTQYF. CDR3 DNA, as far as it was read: TGCAGTGCTAGAGTGGCTAGCGGTGGCACAGATACG.

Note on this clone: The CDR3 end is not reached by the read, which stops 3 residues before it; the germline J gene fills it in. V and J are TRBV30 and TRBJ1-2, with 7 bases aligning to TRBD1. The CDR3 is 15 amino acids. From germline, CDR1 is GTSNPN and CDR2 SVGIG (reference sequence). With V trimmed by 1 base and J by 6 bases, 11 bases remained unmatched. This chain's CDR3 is CAWSDIGQAHNGYTF. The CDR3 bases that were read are TGTGCCTGGAGTGACATCGGACAGGCCCACAATGGC. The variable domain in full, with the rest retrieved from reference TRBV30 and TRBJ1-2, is SQTIHQWPATLVQPVGSPLSLECTVEGTSNPNLYWYRQAAGRGLQLLFYSVGIGQISSEVPQNLSASRPQDRQFILSSKKLLLSDSGFYLCAWSDIGQAHNGYTFGSGTRLTVV.

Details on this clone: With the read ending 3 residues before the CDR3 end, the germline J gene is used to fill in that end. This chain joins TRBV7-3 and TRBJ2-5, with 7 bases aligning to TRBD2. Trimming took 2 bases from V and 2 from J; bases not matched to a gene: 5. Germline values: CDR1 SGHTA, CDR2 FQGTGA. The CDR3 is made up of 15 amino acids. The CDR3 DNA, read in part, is TGTGCCAGCAGCTTAGGGAGCGGGGAGCAAGAGACC. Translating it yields CASSLGSGEQET. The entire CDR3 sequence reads CASSLGSGEQETQYF.

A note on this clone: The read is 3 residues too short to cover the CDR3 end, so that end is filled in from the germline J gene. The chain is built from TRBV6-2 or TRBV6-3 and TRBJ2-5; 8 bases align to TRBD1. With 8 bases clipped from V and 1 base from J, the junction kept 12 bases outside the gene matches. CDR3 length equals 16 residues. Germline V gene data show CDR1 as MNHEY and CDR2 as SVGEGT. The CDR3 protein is CASALRQGSRQETQYF. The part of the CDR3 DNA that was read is TGTGCCAGCGCCCTTCGACAGGGGAGCCGCCAAGAGACC.

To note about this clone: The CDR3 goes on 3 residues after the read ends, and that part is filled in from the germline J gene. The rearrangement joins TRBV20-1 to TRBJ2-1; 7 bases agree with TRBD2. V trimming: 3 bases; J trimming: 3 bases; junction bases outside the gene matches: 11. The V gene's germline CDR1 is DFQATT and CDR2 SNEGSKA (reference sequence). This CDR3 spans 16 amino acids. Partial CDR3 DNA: TGCAGTGCTAGGTTTGCGGGGGACTCGAGCTACAATGAG. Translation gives CSARFAGDSSYNE. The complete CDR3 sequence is CSARFAGDSSYNEQFF.

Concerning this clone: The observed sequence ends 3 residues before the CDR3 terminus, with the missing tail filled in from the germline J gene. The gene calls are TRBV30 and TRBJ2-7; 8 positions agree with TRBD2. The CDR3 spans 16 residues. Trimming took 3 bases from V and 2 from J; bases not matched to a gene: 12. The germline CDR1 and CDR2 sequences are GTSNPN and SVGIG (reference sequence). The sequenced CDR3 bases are TGTGCCTGGAGGGAAAAAGTAGGGACTAGAGCCTACGAG. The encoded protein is CAWREKVGTRAYE. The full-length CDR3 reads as CAWREKVGTRAYEQYF.

Incomplete CDR3 DNA: TGTGCCAGTAGTATTAGGACTAGCGGGAGTCGGGAGACC. Translated, it gives CASSIRTSGSRET. The CDR3 as a whole reads CASSIRTSGSRETQYF. The chain combines TRBV19 with TRBJ2-5; 13 bases line up with TRBD2. The read comes to an end 3 residues before the CDR3 does, leaving the germline J gene to fill in the end. V gave up 3 bases and J gave up 5 bases; unmatched junction bases: 6. The CDR3 runs to 16 residues. From germline, CDR1 is LNHDA and CDR2 SQIVND (reference sequence).

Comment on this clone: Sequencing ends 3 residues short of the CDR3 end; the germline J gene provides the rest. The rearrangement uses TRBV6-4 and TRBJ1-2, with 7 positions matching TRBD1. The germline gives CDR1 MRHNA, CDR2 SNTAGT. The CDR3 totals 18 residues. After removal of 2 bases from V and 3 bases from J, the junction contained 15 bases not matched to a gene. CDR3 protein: CASSDILRDRYLYYGYTF. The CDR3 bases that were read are TGTGCCAGCAGTGACATCTTAAGGGACAGATATCTTTACTATGGC.

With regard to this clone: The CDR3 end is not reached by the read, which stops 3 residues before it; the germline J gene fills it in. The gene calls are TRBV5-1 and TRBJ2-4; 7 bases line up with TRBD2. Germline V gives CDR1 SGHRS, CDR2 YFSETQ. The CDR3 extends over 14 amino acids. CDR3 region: CASSLDYGEGLQYF. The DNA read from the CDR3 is TGCGCCAGCAGCTTGGATTACGGGGAGGGCCTT.

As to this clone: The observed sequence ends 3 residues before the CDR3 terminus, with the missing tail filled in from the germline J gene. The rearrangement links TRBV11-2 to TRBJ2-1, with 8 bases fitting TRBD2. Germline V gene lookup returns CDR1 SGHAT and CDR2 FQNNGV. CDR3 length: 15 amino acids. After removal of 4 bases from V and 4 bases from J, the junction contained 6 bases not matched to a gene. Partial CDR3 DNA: TGTGCCAGCAGCTCGCGGGGGGCTATTTACAATGAG. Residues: CASSSRGAIYNE. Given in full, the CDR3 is CASSSRGAIYNEQFF.